The clone carrying this TCR beta chain has a handful of counts. Method: immunoSEQ multiplex PCR; TCRdb's copy keeps in-frame clones and lacks some. The sample holds about 82,000 clones; 70% to 90% are singletons and the top ten take roughly 3.1%. This entry is derived from a study of glioma-infiltrating T cells after dendritic cell vaccination. Germline V lookup: CDR1 MGHDK, CDR2 SYGVNS. The junction had 8 bases not matched to a gene; V was cut back by 2 bases and J by 1 base. The CDR3 has 17 residues. The TCR was taken from a human donor with glioblastoma. Sequencing was performed on blood, taken before dendritic cell vaccination. V usage is TRBV25-1 and J usage is TRBJ2-3, with TRBD2 identical over 8 bases. CDR3: CASSERGTRGGTDTQYF. The CDR3 bases are TGTGCCAGCAGTGAAAGGGGAACGCGGGGGGGCACAGATACGCAGTATTTT.